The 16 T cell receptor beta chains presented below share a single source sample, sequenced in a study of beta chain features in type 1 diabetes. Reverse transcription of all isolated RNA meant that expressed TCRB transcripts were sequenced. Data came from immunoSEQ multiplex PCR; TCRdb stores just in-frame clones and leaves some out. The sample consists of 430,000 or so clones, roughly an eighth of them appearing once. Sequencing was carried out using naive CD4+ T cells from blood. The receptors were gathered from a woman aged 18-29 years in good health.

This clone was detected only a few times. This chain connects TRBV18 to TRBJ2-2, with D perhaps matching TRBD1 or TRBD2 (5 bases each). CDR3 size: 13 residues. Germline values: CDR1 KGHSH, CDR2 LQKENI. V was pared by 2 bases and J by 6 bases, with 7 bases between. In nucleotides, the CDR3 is TGTGCCAGCTCACCATCGGGGCCCGGGGAGCTGTTTTTT. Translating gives CASSPSGPGELFF.

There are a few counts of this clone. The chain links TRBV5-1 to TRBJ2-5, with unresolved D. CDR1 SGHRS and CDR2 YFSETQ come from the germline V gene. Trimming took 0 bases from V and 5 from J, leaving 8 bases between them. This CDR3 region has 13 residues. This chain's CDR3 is CASSLAREETQYF. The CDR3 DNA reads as TGCGCCAGCAGCTTGGCTAGAGAGGAGACCCAGTACTTC.

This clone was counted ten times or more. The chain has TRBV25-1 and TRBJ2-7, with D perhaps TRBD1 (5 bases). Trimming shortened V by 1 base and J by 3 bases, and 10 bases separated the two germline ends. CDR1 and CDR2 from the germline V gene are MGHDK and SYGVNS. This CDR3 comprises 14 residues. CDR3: CASSESQGYYEQYF. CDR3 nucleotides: TGTGCCAGCAGTGAATCTCAGGGCTACTACGAGCAGTACTTC.

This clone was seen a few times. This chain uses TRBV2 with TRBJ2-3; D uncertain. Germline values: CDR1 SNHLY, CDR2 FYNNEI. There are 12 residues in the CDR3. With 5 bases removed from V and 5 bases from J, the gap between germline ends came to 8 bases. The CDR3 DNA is TGTGCCAGCAGTACGGACCGAGATACGCAGTATTTT. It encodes CASSTDRDTQYF.

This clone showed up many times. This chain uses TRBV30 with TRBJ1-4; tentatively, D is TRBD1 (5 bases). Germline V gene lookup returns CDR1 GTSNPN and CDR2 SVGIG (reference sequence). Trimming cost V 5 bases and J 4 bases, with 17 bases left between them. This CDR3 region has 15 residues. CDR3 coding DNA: TGTGCCTGGGGCCTCGTGGGACGGGTTAATGAAAAACTGTTTTTT. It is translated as CAWGLVGRVNEKLFF. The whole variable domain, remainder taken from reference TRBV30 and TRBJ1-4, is SQTIHQWPATLVQPVGSPLSLECTVEGTSNPNLYWYRQAAGRGLQLLFYSVGIGQISSEVPQNLSASRPQDRQFILSSKKLLLSDSGFYLCAWGLVGRVNEKLFFGSGTQLSVL.

This CDR3 is CASSQEGQGYNEQFF. The CDR3 nucleotides are TGTGCCAGCAGCCAAGAAGGACAGGGGTACAATGAGCAGTTCTTC. The rearrangement uses TRBV4-2 and TRBJ2-1; 9 nucleotides line up with TRBD1. V shed 0 bases, J shed 4 bases, and the junction held 1 base outside the gene matches. CDR3 length: 15 residues. Germline assignment: CDR1 LGHNA and CDR2 YNFKEQ.

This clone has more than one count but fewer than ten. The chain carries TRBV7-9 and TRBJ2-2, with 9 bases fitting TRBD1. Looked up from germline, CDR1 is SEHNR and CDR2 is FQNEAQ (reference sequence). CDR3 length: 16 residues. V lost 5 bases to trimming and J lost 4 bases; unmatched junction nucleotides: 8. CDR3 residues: CASSPYGGQGTGELFF. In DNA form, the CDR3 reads TGTGCCAGCAGCCCTTATGGGGGACAGGGCACCGGGGAGCTGTTTTTT.

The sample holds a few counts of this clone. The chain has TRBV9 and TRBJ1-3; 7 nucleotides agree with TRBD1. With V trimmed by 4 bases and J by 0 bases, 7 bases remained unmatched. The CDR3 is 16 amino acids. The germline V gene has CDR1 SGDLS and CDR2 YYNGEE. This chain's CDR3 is CASSQGTARSGNTIYF. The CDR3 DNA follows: TGTGCCAGCAGCCAGGGGACAGCCCGCTCTGGAAACACCATATATTTT. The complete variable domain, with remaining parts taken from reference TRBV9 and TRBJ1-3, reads DSGVTQTPKHLITATGQRVTLRCSPRSGDLSVYWYQQSLDQGLQFLIQYYNGEERAKGNILERFSAQQFPDLHSELNLSSLELGDSALYFCASSQGTARSGNTIYFGEGSWLTVV.

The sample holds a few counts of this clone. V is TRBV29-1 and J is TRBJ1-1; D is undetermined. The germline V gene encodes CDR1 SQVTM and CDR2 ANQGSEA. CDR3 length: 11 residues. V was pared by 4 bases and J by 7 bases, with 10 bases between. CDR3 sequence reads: CSVGTGFEAFF. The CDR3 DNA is TGCAGCGTTGGTACGGGGTTTGAAGCTTTCTTT.

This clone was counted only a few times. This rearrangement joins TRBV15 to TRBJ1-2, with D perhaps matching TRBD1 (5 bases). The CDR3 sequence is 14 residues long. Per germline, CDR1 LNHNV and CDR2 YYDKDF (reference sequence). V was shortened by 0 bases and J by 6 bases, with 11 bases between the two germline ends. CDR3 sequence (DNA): TGTGCCACCAGCAGAGATAGGGGTCAAGATGGCTACACCTTC. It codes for CATSRDRGQDGYTF. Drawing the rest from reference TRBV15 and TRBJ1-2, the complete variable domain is DAMVIQNPRYQVTQFGKPVTLSCSQTLNHNVMYWYQQKSSQAPKLLFHYYDKDFNNEADTPDNFQSRRPNTSFCFLDIRSPGLGDTAMYLCATSRDRGQDGYTFGSGTRLTVV.

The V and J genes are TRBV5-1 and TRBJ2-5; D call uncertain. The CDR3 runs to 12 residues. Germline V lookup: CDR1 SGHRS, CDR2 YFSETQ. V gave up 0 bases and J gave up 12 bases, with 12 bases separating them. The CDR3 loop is CASSLDDWNEYF. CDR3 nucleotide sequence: TGCGCCAGCAGCTTGGATGACTGGAACGAGTACTTC.

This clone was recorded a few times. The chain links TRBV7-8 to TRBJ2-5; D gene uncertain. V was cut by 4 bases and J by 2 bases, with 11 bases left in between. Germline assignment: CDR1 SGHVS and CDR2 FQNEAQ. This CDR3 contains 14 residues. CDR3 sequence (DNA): TGTGCCAGCAGCTCTCGACTGATACAAGAGACCCAGTACTTC. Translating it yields CASSSRLIQETQYF.

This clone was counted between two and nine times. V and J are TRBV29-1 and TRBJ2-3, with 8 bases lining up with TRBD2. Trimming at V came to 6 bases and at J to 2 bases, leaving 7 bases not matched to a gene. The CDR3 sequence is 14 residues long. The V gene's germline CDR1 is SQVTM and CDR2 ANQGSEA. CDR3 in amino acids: CSVKSGGNTDTQYF. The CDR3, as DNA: TGCAGCGTCAAGAGCGGGGGAAACACAGATACGCAGTATTTT.

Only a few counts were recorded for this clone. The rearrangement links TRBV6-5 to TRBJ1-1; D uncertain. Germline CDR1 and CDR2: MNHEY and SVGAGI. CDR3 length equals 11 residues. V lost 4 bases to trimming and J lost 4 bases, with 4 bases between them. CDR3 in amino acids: CASSSGTEAFF. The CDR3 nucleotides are TGTGCCAGCAGTTCTGGCACTGAAGCTTTCTTT.

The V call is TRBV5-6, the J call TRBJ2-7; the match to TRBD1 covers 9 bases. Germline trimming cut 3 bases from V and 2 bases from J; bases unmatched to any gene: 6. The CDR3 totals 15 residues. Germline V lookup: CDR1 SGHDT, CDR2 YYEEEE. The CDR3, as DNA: TGTGCCAGCAGCTCTGGACAGGGGACCGCCTACGAGCAGTACGTC. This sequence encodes CASSSGQGTAYEQYV.

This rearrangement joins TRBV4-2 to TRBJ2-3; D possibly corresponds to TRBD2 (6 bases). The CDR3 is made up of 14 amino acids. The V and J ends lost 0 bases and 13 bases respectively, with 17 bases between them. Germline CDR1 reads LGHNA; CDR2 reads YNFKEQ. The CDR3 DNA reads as TGTGCCAGCAGCCAAGATCTACTAGCTCCCCGGAAGTATTTT. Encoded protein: CASSQDLLAPRKYF.